A selection of T cell receptor beta chains follows, all from one sample in a study of graft-versus-host responses after intestinal transplantation. Data came from immunoSEQ multiplex PCR; TCRdb stores just in-frame clones and leaves some out. The table shows 23,000 or so clones, with roughly four fifths occurring only once. These receptors have no identified antigens. The specimen comprised unstimulated CD8+ T cells sorted from spleen or lymph node cells, sampled before transplant. These receptors came from a human donor who was the organ donor for an intestinal transplant. CDR3s include the opening cysteine and the closing phenylalanine or tryptophan. A D gene is named only where the DNA matches it firmly. Size is omitted from some rows. Given values are once, few, many or a class for expanded clones.

CDR3 protein,CDR3 DNA,D gene,clone size,J gene,CDR3 length,V gene
CASSLDGAYGYTF,TGTGCCAGCAGCTTAGACGGGGCCTATGGCTACACCTTC,.,.,TRBJ1-2,13,TRBV7-6
CASSLSQGSTEAFF,TGTGCCAGCAGTTTATCGCAGGGGAGCACTGAAGCTTTCTTT,.,once,TRBJ1-1,14,TRBV27
CASSSSLPLHF,TGTGCCAGCAGCTCGTCTTTACCCCTCCACTTT,.,.,TRBJ1-6,11,TRBV7-9
CASGLFGGLIWAKGYTF,TGTGCTAGTGGTTTGTTTGGGGGCCTCATATGGGCGAAAGGATACACCTTC,.,.,TRBJ1-2,17,TRBV12-5
CASSTGTSGTDTQYF,TGTGCCAGCAGTACCGGGACTAGCGGCACAGATACGCAGTATTTT,TRBD2,.,TRBJ2-3,15,TRBV2
CASSPGSPGTDTQYF,TGTGCCAGCTCACCCGGCAGCCCGGGCACAGATACGCAGTATTTT,.,.,TRBJ2-3,15,TRBV18
CASSPTSGRAEETQYF,TGTGCCAGCAGCCCGACTAGCGGGAGGGCCGAGGAGACCCAGTACTTC,TRBD2,.,TRBJ2-5,16,TRBV5-6
CASSQAMGQGTGELFF,TGCGCCAGCAGCCAAGCTATGGGACAGGGGACCGGGGAGCTGTTTTTT,TRBD1,.,TRBJ2-2,16,TRBV4-1
CATSGGENYGYTF,TGCGCCACATCGGGGGGGGAGAACTATGGCTACACCTTC,.,few,TRBJ1-2,13,TRBV10-2
CASSPYPIAGAKNIQYF,TGTGCCAGCAGTCCGTACCCTATAGCGGGGGCCAAAAACATTCAGTACTTC,TRBD2,.,TRBJ2-4,17,TRBV27
CASSRWGHEQYF,TGTGCCAGCAGCCGCTGGGGCCACGAGCAGTACTTC,.,.,TRBJ2-7,12,TRBV7-9
CASSLDIGELFF,TGCGCCAGCAGCTTGGATATCGGGGAGCTGTTTTTT,.,.,TRBJ2-2,12,TRBV5-1
CASSLVAGAGYTF,TGCGCCAGCAGCTTGGTGGCAGGGGCGGGCTACACCTTC,.,.,TRBJ1-2,13,TRBV5-1
CAWSEGAGAGETQYF,TGTGCCTGGAGCGAAGGAGCGGGAGCGGGGGAGACCCAGTACTTC,TRBD2,.,TRBJ2-5,15,TRBV30
CASSLGGVTDTQYF,TGTGCCAGCAGTTTAGGGGGGGTGACAGATACGCAGTATTTT,TRBD2,.,TRBJ2-3,14,TRBV27
CASSLKVSYEQYF,TGTGCCAGCAGCCTGAAGGTTTCCTACGAGCAGTACTTC,.,.,TRBJ2-7,13,TRBV11-2
CASSLAGGYEQYF,TGTGCCAGCAGCTTAGCGGGTGGCTACGAGCAGTACTTC,.,.,TRBJ2-7,13,TRBV7-9
CASRKEGNRQYF,TGTGCCAGCAGGAAGGAGGGGAACCGGCAGTACTTC,.,.,TRBJ2-7,12,TRBV6-1
CASSLGTSGGTYEQYF,TGCGCCAGCAGCCTTGGGACTAGCGGGGGGACCTACGAGCAGTACTTC,TRBD2,.,TRBJ2-7,16,TRBV4-3
CASSSGAKNIQYF,TGTGCCAGCAGCTCAGGGGCCAAAAACATTCAGTACTTC,.,.,TRBJ2-4,13,TRBV7-8
CASGLAPGGGEKEDYGYTF,TGTGCTAGTGGTTTGGCCCCTGGAGGAGGGGAGAAAGAAGACTATGGCTACACCTTC,.,.,TRBJ1-2,19,TRBV12-5
CASKASVTGELFF,TGTGCCAGCAAGGCTAGCGTAACCGGGGAGCTGTTTTTT,.,once,TRBJ2-2,13,TRBV6-4
CAISEADTQYF,TGTGCCATCAGTGAAGCAGATACGCAGTATTTT,.,few,TRBJ2-3,11,TRBV10-3
CASSQDPGTSGGRTQETQYF,TGCGCCAGCAGCCAAGATCCCGGTACGAGCGGGGGCCGCACCCAAGAGACCCAGTACTTC,TRBD2,.,TRBJ2-5,20,TRBV4-1
CAWSVRGGRRWNTEAFF,TGTGCCTGGAGTGTACGTGGGGGCAGACGATGGAACACTGAAGCTTTCTTT,.,.,TRBJ1-1,17,TRBV30
CASRGTGGFSTDTQYF,TGTGCCAGCAGGGGGACAGGGGGCTTTAGCACAGATACGCAGTATTTT,TRBD1,.,TRBJ2-3,16,TRBV5-4
CASSQGIWGPGANVLTF,TGTGCCAGCAGCCAAGGTATTTGGGGGCCAGGGGCCAACGTCCTGACTTTC,.,.,TRBJ2-6,17,TRBV14
CASSTGGGNTIYF,TGTGCCAGTAGTACAGGGGGTGGAAACACCATATATTTT,TRBD1,once,TRBJ1-3,13,TRBV19
CASSPTGSGMYNEQFF,TGTGCCAGCTCACCCACGGGGAGCGGGATGTACAATGAGCAGTTCTTC,TRBD2,.,TRBJ2-1,16,TRBV18
CASWGASGLYNEQFF,TGTGCCAGTTGGGGGGCTAGCGGGTTGTACAATGAGCAGTTCTTC,TRBD2,.,TRBJ2-1,15,TRBV19
CASSIPPQGTYGYTF,TGTGCCAGTAGTATACCTCCACAGGGTACCTATGGCTACACCTTC,.,.,TRBJ1-2,15,TRBV19
CASRSSGGPPTSTDTQYF,TGCGCCAGCAGATCAAGCGGGGGGCCGCCTACTAGCACAGATACGCAGTATTTT,TRBD2,once,TRBJ2-3,18,TRBV5-1
CASSETSGNEQFF,TGTGCCAGCAGTGAAACTAGCGGGAATGAGCAGTTCTTC,TRBD2,.,TRBJ2-1,13,TRBV2
CASSLTHNQPQHF,TGTGCCAGCAGCCTCACTCACAATCAGCCCCAGCATTTT,.,.,TRBJ1-5,13,TRBV27
CASSLSGGPYNEQFF,TGTGCCAGCAGTTTATCGGGGGGCCCCTACAATGAGCAGTTCTTC,.,.,TRBJ2-1,15,TRBV27
CASTRVYIMETQYF,TGTGCCAGCACCCGGGTCTACATAATGGAGACCCAGTACTTC,.,.,TRBJ2-5,14,TRBV6-6
CASCVTLGADTQYF,TGTGCCAGCTGCGTGACTTTAGGGGCAGATACGCAGTATTTT,.,once,TRBJ2-3,14,TRBV27
CASGLGPVGRTSQGNQPQHF,TGTGCTAGTGGTTTGGGACCAGTCGGTCGGACGAGCCAAGGGAATCAGCCCCAGCATTTT,.,.,TRBJ1-5,20,TRBV12-5
CAWSVLQSRRIYGYTF,TGTGCCTGGAGTGTACTCCAAAGCAGACGGATCTATGGCTACACCTTC,.,.,TRBJ1-2,16,TRBV30
CASSVVGGGAADTQYF,TGTGCCAGCAGCGTAGTTGGCGGGGGGGCCGCAGATACGCAGTATTTT,TRBD2,.,TRBJ2-3,16,TRBV9
CAWSRVTGGGGYTF,TGTGCCTGGAGCCGAGTCACAGGGGGCGGGGGCTACACCTTC,TRBD1,.,TRBJ1-2,14,TRBV30
CASSSPDPPLAGDSNEQFF,TGTGCCAGCAGCTCGCCAGATCCGCCACTAGCGGGAGATTCGAATGAGCAGTTCTTC,TRBD2,.,TRBJ2-1,19,TRBV7-9
CASERDGRKNTEAFF,TGTGCCAGTGAAAGAGATGGACGGAAGAACACTGAAGCTTTCTTT,.,.,TRBJ1-1,15,TRBV19
CASSIQGWQPQHF,TGTGCCAGTAGTATACAGGGCTGGCAGCCCCAGCATTTT,.,.,TRBJ1-5,13,TRBV19
CASSTRPSGEEQYF,TGTGCCAGCAGCACCCGCCCTAGCGGGGAAGAGCAGTACTTC,TRBD2,.,TRBJ2-7,14,TRBV7-2
CASSRTGSYNEQFF,TGTGCCAGCAGTAGGACAGGGTCCTACAATGAGCAGTTCTTC,TRBD1,.,TRBJ2-1,14,TRBV6-5
CATSRLRDRVHEQYF,TGTGCCACCAGCAGACTCCGGGACAGGGTGCACGAGCAGTACTTC,TRBD1,.,TRBJ2-7,15,TRBV15
CASSQLGLVGNEQFF,TGCGCCAGCAGCCAACTTGGGCTAGTAGGCAATGAGCAGTTCTTC,.,.,TRBJ2-1,15,TRBV4-1
CASSTLAGERQGADTQYF,TGTGCCAGTAGTACCCTAGCGGGAGAGCGGCAAGGGGCAGATACGCAGTATTTT,TRBD2,.,TRBJ2-3,18,TRBV19
CASEVRYEQYF,TGTGCCAGCGAAGTACGGTACGAGCAGTACTTC,.,.,TRBJ2-7,11,TRBV2
CASSNNEQFF,TGTGCCAGCAGCAACAATGAGCAGTTCTTC,.,.,TRBJ2-1,10,TRBV7-9
CASNAGTGINEQYF,TGCGCCAGCAATGCCGGGACAGGGATCAACGAGCAGTACTTC,TRBD1,.,TRBJ2-7,14,TRBV10-2
CASSFHEQYF,TGTGCCAGCAGCTTTCACGAGCAGTACTTC,.,.,TRBJ2-7,10,TRBV11-2
CAISDPPSGDEQFF,TGTGCCATCAGTGATCCCCCTAGCGGCGATGAGCAGTTCTTC,TRBD2,.,TRBJ2-1,14,TRBV10-3
CASSLMHSTDTQYF,TGTGCCAGCAGCTTAATGCACAGCACAGATACGCAGTATTTT,.,.,TRBJ2-3,14,TRBV7-2
CARPMREQVSNYGYTF,TGTGCCAGACCCATGCGGGAACAAGTCTCTAACTATGGCTACACCTTC,.,.,TRBJ1-2,16,TRBV19
CASSSTGPYGYTF,TGTGCCAGTAGTTCGACAGGGCCGTATGGCTACACCTTC,TRBD1,.,TRBJ1-2,13,TRBV19